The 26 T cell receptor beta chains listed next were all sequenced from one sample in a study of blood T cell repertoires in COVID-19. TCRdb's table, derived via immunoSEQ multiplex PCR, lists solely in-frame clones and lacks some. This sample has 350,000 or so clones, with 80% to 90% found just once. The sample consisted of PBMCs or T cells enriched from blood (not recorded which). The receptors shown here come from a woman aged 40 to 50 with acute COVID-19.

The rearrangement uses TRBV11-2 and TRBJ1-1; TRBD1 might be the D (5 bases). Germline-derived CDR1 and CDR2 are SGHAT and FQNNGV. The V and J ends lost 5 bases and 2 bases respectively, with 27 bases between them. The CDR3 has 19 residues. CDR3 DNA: TGTGCCAGCAGCGTATTAGCGGGTGGAGGGCGGGGGAAAAACACTGAAGCTTTCTTT. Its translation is CASSVLAGGGRGKNTEAFF.

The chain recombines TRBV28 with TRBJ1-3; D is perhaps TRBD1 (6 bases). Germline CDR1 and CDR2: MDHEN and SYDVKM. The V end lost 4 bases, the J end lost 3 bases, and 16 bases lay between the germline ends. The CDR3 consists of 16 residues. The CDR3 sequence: CASSSHQQGIGNTIYF. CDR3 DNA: TGTGCCAGCAGTTCCCACCAACAGGGAATTGGAAACACCATATATTTT. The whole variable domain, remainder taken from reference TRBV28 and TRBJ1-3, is DVKVTQSSRYLVKRTGEKVFLECVQDMDHENMFWYRQDPGLGLRLIYFSYDVKMKEKGDIPEGYSVSREKKERFSLILESASTNQTSMYLCASSSHQQGIGNTIYFGEGSWLTVV.

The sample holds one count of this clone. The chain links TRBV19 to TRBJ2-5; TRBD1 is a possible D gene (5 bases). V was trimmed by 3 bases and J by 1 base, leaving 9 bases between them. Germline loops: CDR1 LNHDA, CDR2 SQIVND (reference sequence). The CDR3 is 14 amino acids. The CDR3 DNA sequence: TGTGCCAGTAGTATGAGACAGAGCCAAGAGACCCAGTACTTC. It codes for CASSMRQSQETQYF.

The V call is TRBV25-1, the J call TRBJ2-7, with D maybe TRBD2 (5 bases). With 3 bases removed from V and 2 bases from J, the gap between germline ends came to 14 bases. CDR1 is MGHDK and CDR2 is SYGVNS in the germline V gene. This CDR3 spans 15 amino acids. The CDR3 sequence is CASSDVERLPYEQYF. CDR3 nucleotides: TGTGCCAGCAGTGACGTGGAGCGGCTCCCCTACGAGCAGTACTTC.

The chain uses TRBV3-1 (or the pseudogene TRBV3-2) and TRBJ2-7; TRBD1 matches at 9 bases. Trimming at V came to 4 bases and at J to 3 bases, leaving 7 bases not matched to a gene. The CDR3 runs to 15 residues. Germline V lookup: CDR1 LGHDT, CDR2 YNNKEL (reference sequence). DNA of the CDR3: TGTGCCAGCAGCCCGTCGGACAGGGGATACTACGAGCAGTACTTC. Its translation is CASSPSDRGYYEQYF.

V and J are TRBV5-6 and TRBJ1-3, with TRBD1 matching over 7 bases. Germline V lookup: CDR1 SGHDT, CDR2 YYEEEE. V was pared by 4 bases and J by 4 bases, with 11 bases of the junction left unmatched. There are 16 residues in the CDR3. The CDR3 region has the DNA TGTGCCAGCAGCGTAACGACAGGGATGGGCGGAAACACCATATATTTT. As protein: CASSVTTGMGGNTIYF.

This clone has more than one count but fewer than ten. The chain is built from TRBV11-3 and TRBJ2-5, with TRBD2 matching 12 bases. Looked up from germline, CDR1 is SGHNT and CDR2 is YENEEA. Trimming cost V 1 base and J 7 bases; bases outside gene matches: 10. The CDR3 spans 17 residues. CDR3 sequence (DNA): TGTGCCAGCAGCTTAGCGACTAGCGGGGGAATGGCGGGGACCCAGTACTTC. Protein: CASSLATSGGMAGTQYF.

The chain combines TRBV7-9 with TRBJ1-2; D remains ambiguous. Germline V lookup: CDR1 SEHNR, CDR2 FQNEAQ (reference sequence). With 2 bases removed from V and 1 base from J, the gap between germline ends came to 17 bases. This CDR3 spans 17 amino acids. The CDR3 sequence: CASSLITKPTNNYGYTF. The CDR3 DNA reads TGTGCCAGCAGCTTAATTACCAAGCCGACAAATAACTATGGCTACACCTTC.

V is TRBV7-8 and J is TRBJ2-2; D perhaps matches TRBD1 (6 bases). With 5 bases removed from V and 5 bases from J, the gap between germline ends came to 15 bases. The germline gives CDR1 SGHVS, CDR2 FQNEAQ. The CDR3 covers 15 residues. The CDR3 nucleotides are TGTGCCAGCAGCCCGTTTGACAGGTCAACCGGGGAGCTGTTTTTT. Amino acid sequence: CASSPFDRSTGELFF. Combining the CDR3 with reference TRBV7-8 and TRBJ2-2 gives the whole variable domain GAGVSQSPRYKVAKRGQDVALRCDPISGHVSLFWYQQALGQGPEFLTYFQNEAQLDKSGLPSDRFFAERPEGSVSTLKIQRTQQEDSAVYLCASSPFDRSTGELFFGEGSRLTVL.

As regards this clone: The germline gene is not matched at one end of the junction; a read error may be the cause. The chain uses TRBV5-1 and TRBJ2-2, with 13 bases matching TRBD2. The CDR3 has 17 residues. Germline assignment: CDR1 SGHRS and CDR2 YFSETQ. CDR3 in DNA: TGCGCCCGCAGCTTAACTAGCGGGGGGGCCTCCGGCGGGGAGCTGTTTTTT. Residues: CARSLTSGGASGGELFF.

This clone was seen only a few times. CDR3 in amino acids: CASTLIDTEAFF. CDR3 nucleotides: TGTGCCAGCACCCTTATAGACACTGAAGCTTTCTTT. V gene TRBV2 combines with J gene TRBJ1-1, with D hard to call. The V end lost 7 bases, the J end lost 3 bases, and 9 bases lay between the germline ends. Looked up from germline, CDR1 is SNHLY and CDR2 is FYNNEI. CDR3 length equals 12 residues.

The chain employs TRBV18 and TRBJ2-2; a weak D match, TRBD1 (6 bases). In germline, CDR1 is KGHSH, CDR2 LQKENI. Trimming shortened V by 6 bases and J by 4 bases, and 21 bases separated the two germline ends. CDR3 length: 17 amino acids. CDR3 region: CASSPRNMGHLTGELFF. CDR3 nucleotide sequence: TGTGCCAGCTCGCCCAGGAATATGGGACACCTCACCGGGGAGCTGTTTTTT.

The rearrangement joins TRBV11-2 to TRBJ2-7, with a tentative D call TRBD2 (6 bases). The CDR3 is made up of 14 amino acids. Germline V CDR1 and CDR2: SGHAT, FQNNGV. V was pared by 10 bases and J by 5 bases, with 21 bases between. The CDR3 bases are TGTGCCACCGCTGGGGGGAGGTGGGTCCACGAGCAGTACTTC. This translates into CATAGGRWVHEQYF.

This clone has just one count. CDR3 residues: CASSLRGGAADTQYF. The CDR3 nucleotides read TGCGCCAGCAGCTTGAGAGGGGGCGCCGCAGATACGCAGTATTTT. The chain combines TRBV5-1 with TRBJ2-3, with 7 bases aligning to TRBD1. This CDR3 is 15 amino acids long. The trim removed 1 base at V and 4 bases at J, leaving 6 bases unmatched. Germline CDR1 is SGHRS and CDR2 is YFSETQ.

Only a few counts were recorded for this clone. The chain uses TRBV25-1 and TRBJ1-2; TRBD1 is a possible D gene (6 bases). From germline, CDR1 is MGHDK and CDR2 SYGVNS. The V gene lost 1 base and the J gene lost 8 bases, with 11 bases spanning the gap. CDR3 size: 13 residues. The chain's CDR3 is CASSESTGKGYTF. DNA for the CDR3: TGTGCCAGCAGTGAATCTACAGGGAAGGGCTACACCTTC.

The CDR3 bases are TGTGCCAGTAGTATGTGGGCAGTGATGAACACTGAAGCTTTCTTT. Translating gives CASSMWAVMNTEAFF. The chain links TRBV19 to TRBJ1-1; D unclear. This CDR3 region has 15 residues. Germline CDR1 and CDR2: LNHDA and SQIVND (reference sequence). The ends were cut back, 3 bases at V and 0 bases at J, with 11 bases in the middle.

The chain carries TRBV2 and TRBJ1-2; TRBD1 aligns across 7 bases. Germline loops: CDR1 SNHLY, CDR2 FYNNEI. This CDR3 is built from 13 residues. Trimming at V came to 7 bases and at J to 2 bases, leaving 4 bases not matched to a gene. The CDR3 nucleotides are TGTGCCAGCAACTTACAGGGGAACTATGGCTACACCTTC. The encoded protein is CASNLQGNYGYTF.

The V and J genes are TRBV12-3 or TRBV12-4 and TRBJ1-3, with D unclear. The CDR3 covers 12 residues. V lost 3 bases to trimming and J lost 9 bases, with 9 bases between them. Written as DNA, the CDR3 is TGTGCCAGCAGTTTGTCCTTTCCCACCATATATTTT. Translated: CASSLSFPTIYF.

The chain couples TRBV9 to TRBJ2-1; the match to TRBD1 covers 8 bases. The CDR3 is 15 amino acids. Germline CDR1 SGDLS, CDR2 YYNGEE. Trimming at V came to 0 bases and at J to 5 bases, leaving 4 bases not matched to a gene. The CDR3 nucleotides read TGTGCCAGCAGCGTAGCCCCGACAGGGGACAATGAGCAGTTCTTC. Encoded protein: CASSVAPTGDNEQFF.

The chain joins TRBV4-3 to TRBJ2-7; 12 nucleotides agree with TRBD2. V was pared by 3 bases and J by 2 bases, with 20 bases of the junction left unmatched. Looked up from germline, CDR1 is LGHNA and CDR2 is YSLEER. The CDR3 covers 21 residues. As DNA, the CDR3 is TGCGCCAGCAGCCACCGTTACTACAGAGGCGGACTAGCGGGGTCAACCTACGAGCAGTACTTC. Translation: CASSHRYYRGGLAGSTYEQYF.

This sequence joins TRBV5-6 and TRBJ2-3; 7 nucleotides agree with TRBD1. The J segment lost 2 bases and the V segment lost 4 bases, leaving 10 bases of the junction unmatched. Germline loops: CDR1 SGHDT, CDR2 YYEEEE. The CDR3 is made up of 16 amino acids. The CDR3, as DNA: TGTGCCAGCAGCCAGATAGGAACAGGGGCCACAGATACGCAGTATTTT. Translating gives CASSQIGTGATDTQYF. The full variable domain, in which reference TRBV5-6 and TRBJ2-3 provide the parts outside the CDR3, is DAGVTQSPTHLIKTRGQQVTLRCSPKSGHDTVSWYQQALGQGPQFIFQYYEEEERQRGNFPDRFSGHQFPNYSSELNVNALLLGDSALYLCASSQIGTGATDTQYFGPGTRLTVL.

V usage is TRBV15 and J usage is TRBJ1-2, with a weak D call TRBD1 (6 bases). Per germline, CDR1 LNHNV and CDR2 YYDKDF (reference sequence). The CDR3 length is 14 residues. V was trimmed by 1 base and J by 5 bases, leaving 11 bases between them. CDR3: CATSRGQVSYGYTF. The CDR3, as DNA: TGTGCCACCAGCAGAGGACAGGTCTCATATGGCTACACCTTC.

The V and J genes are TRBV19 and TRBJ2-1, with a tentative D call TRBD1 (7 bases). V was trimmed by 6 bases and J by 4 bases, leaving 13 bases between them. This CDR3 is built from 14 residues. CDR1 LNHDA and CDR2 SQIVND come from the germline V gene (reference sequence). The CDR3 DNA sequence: TGTGCCAGTAGGCGGGACAGCAAATACAATGAGCAGTTCTTC. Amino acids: CASRRDSKYNEQFF.

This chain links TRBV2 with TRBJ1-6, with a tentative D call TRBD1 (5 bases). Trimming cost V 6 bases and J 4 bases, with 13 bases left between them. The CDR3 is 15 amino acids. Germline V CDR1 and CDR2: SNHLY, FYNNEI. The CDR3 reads CASRGDGGYNSPLHF. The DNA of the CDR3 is TGTGCCAGCAGGGGGGACGGGGGGTATAATTCACCCCTCCACTTT. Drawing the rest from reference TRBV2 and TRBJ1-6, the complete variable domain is EPEVTQTPSHQVTQMGQEVILRCVPISNHLYFYWYRQILGQKVEFLVSFYNNEISEKSEIFDDQFSVERPDGSNFTLKIRSTKLEDSAMYFCASRGDGGYNSPLHFGNGTRLTVT.

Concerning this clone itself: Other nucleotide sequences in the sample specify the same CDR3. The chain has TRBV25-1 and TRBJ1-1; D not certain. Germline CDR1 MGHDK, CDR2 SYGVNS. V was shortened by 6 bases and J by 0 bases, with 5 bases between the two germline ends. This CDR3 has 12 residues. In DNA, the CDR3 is TGTGCCAGCAGGGGCGTGAACACTGAAGCTTTCTTT. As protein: CASRGVNTEAFF.

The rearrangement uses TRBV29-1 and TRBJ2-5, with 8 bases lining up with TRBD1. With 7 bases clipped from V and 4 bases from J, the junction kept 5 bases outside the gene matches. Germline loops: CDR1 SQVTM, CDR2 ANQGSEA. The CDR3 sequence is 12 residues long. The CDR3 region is CSGGQGGETQYF. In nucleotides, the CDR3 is TGCAGCGGCGGACAGGGAGGAGAGACCCAGTACTTC.